Below, 23 T cell receptor beta chains from the same sample are listed, as sequenced in a study of breast tumors, draining lymph nodes, adjacent tissues. TCRdb used MiXCR to reprocess the multiplex PCR reads, holding one entry per CDR3 protein. This table has about 270,000 distinct CDR3 sequences, around 30% appearing once. Axillary draining lymph nodes of breast cancer patients supplied the node samples. Sequencing used axillary lymph node tissue. These receptors were obtained from a female donor with breast cancer. Some clones in this sample may be carry-over from other donors' samples.

This clonotype occurred many times. The chain has TRBV4-2 and TRBJ2-1, with a weak D call TRBD2 (5 bases). V dropped 2 bases and J dropped 5 bases, with 13 bases sitting between them. The germline CDR1 and CDR2 sequences are LGHNA and YNFKEQ. The CDR3 has 15 residues. In nucleotides, the CDR3 is TGTGCCAGCAGCCAAAGCTCGGTCGGGGACAATGAGCAGTTCTTC. This translates into CASSQSSVGDNEQFF.

This clonotype occurred many times. The chain uses TRBV19 and TRBJ2-1; D gene unclear. V lost 0 bases and J lost 6, with 12 bases in between. CDR3 length: 15 amino acids. Looked up from germline, CDR1 is LNHDA and CDR2 is SQIVND (reference sequence). The CDR3 coding sequence is TGTGCCAGTAGTATAGATTCGAGGTATTCCAATGAGCAGTTCTTC. Residues: CASSIDSRYSNEQFF.

This clonotype was counted once. This sequence joins TRBV29-1 and TRBJ1-6; the D is unclear. Deletions cut 6 bases from V and 12 bases from J, with 15 bases between. The CDR3 runs to 12 residues. Germline values: CDR1 SQVTM, CDR2 ANQGSEA. The CDR3 DNA reads as TGCAGCGTGCGGACTAGCGGGATACCCCTCCACTTT. Its translation: CSVRTSGIPLHF.

The sample holds many counts of this clonotype. The chain recombines TRBV20-1 with TRBJ1-2, with TRBD1 matching 11 bases. Germline loops: CDR1 DFQATT, CDR2 SNEGSKA (reference sequence). The CDR3 extends over 15 amino acids. The ends lost 2 bases at V and 4 bases at J; junction bases unmatched: 6. Here the CDR3 reads CSARRDRGTGYGYTF. CDR3 DNA: TGCAGTGCTAGAAGGGACAGGGGGACTGGCTATGGCTACACCTTC.

This clonotype was observed many times. The chain uses TRBV19 and TRBJ2-1; TRBD2 agrees at 8 bases. CDR3 size: 14 residues. V shed 3 bases, J shed 6 bases, and the junction held 4 bases outside the gene matches. Germline assignment: CDR1 LNHDA and CDR2 SQIVND (reference sequence). CDR3 amino acids: CASSIGTRFNEQFF. Here the CDR3 DNA reads TGTGCCAGTAGTATCGGGACTAGATTCAATGAGCAGTTCTTC.

In its sample, this clonotype was seen many times. The chain uses TRBV20-1 and TRBJ2-3; 10 positions match TRBD2. Per the germline V gene, CDR1 is DFQATT and CDR2 is SNEGSKA (reference sequence). The CDR3 extends over 15 amino acids. CDR3 in amino acids: CRGASGSLGTDTQYF. The CDR3 DNA is TGCAGGGGGGCTAGCGGGAGCTTGGGAACAGATACGCAGTATTTT.

This clonotype has at least ten counts. The V call is TRBV11-2, the J call TRBJ2-3; D unresolved. Germline assignment: CDR1 SGHAT and CDR2 FQNNGV. The CDR3 is 11 amino acids. V lost 5 bases to trimming and J lost 6 bases, with 6 bases between them. The CDR3 nucleotides are TGTGCCAGCAGCATACGGGATACGCAGTATTTT. Its protein is CASSIRDTQYF.

The V and J genes are TRBV10-1 and TRBJ1-4, with 7 bases matching TRBD1. This CDR3 contains 13 residues. CDR1 is WNHNN and CDR2 is SYGVQD in the germline V gene (reference sequence). With 7 bases clipped from V and 10 bases from J, the junction kept 9 bases outside the gene matches. The CDR3 sequence is CASNGRGGGKLFF. CDR3 DNA: TGCGCCAGCAACGGCAGGGGGGGGGGAAAACTGTTTTTT.

This clonotype appeared many times. This chain joins TRBV5-1 and TRBJ2-7; TRBD2 aligns across 7 bases. This CDR3 region has 14 residues. Germline V gene sequence: CDR1 SGHRS, CDR2 YFSETQ. V shed 8 bases and J 4 bases; nucleotides not matched to a gene: 12. The CDR3 DNA reads as TGCGCCAGTGTTAGGTGGGAGGGTTATTACGAGCAGTACTTC. Protein product: CASVRWEGYYEQYF.

This clonotype has ten or more counts. The rearrangement joins TRBV7-9 to TRBJ2-7; possible D gene TRBD1, 6 bases. The germline V and J ends were trimmed by 4 bases and 3 bases, with 19 bases remaining between them. This CDR3 region has 16 residues. The germline V gene encodes CDR1 SEHNR and CDR2 FQNEAQ (reference sequence). CDR3 coding DNA: TGTGCCAGCAGCTCAAACCGACAGGTCCCCCTCTACGAGCAGTACTTC. Translation gives CASSSNRQVPLYEQYF. Supplemented by reference TRBV7-9 and TRBJ2-7, the full variable domain reads DTGVSQNPRHKITKRGQNVTFRCDPISEHNRLYWYRQTLGQGPEFLTYFQNEAQLEKSRLLSDRFSAERPKGSFSTLEIQRTEQGDSAMYLCASSSNRQVPLYEQYFGPGTRLTVT.

There are many counts of this clonotype. This chain joins TRBV10-2 and TRBJ2-5; the match to TRBD2 covers 7 bases. The CDR3 is 14 residues long. V lost 7 bases and J lost 6; bases outside the gene matches: 11. The germline CDR1 and CDR2 sequences are WSHSY and SAAADI. The CDR3 sequence is CASTQGPGGKTQYF. The CDR3 nucleotides read TGCGCCAGCACCCAGGGACCCGGGGGGAAGACCCAGTACTTC.

The chain's CDR3 is CASSQAYNEQFF. CDR3 DNA: TGTGCCAGCAGCCAGGCCTACAATGAGCAGTTCTTC. This chain uses TRBV12-3 or TRBV12-4 with TRBJ2-1; D is unclear. The CDR3 has 12 residues. Trimming removed 6 bases at V and 2 bases at J, with 5 bases between.

This clonotype appeared many times. The gene calls are TRBV5-4 and TRBJ2-1; D is uncertain. The CDR3 consists of 15 residues. Germline loops: CDR1 SGHNT, CDR2 YYREEE (reference sequence). V lost 2 bases and J lost 4, with 13 bases in between. The DNA for the CDR3 is TGTGCCAGCAGCTTTATGAGACCAATGTACAATGAGCAGTTCTTC. This gives the protein CASSFMRPMYNEQFF. Complete variable domain (other parts from reference TRBV5-4 and TRBJ2-1): ETGVTQSPTHLIKTRGQQVTLRCSSQSGHNTVSWYQQALGQGPQFIFQYYREEENGRGNFPPRFSGLQFPNYSSELNVNALELDDSALYLCASSFMRPMYNEQFFGPGTRLTVL.

The chain carries TRBV14 and TRBJ2-3; TRBD2 matches 10 bases. The CDR3 has 14 amino acids. With V trimmed by 4 bases and J by 5 bases, 3 bases remained unmatched. From germline, CDR1 is SGHDN and CDR2 FVKESK. CDR3 coding DNA: TGTGCCAGCAGCCGCGGGACTAGCGTAGATACGCAGTATTTT. It translates to CASSRGTSVDTQYF.

Ten or more counts support this clonotype. J is TRBJ2-7 and V is TRBV5-8; a possible D gene is TRBD2 (6 bases). The germline V and J ends were trimmed by 3 bases and 0 bases, with 13 bases remaining between them. Germline V gene data show CDR1 as SGHTS and CDR2 as YDEGEE. This CDR3 has 15 residues. The CDR3 spells CASSSTGRSSYEQYF. The DNA of the CDR3 is TGTGCCAGCAGCTCCACCGGGAGAAGCTCCTACGAGCAGTACTTC.

This chain uses TRBV6-6 with TRBJ2-5; 9 bases line up with TRBD1. The CDR3 is 14 residues long. Germline values: CDR1 MNHNY, CDR2 SVGAGI (reference sequence). V trimming: 8 bases; J trimming: 9 bases; junction bases outside the gene matches: 13. The CDR3: CASGPRDREEAQYF. CDR3 nucleotide sequence: TGTGCCAGCGGCCCCCGGGACAGGGAGGAGGCCCAGTACTTC.

This clonotype was observed at least ten times. The chain carries TRBV2 and TRBJ2-1; 10 bases match TRBD2. The CDR3 is 15 residues long. V trimming: 5 bases; J trimming: 15 bases; junction bases outside the gene matches: 16. Germline CDR1 and CDR2: SNHLY and FYNNEI. The CDR3 DNA follows: TGTGCCAGCAGTCCCGCCCGAGCGGGAGGGCCAGTTCTGTTCTTC. It is translated as CASSPARAGGPVLFF.

This clonotype occurred many times. The rearrangement links TRBV20-1 to TRBJ2-1; 14 bases align to TRBD2. The trim removed 6 bases at V and 9 bases at J, leaving 13 bases unmatched. The CDR3 runs 16 residues. Germline V gene sequence: CDR1 DFQATT, CDR2 SNEGSKA (reference sequence). The CDR3 reads CSAYTRGLAGASEQFF. CDR3 bases: TGCAGTGCATACACCCGGGGACTAGCGGGAGCGAGTGAGCAGTTCTTC.

This clonotype appeared many times. The chain is built from TRBV14 and TRBJ2-7; 11 nucleotides match TRBD1. The V and J ends lost 4 bases and 6 bases, in that order; junction bases with no gene match: 8. The germline V gene encodes CDR1 SGHDN and CDR2 FVKESK. The CDR3 sequence is 15 residues long. CDR3 coding DNA: TGTGCCAGCAGCCTCCGGACAGGGGGCGTTTCCGAGCAGTACTTC. Its protein is CASSLRTGGVSEQYF.

The chain is built from TRBV25-1 and TRBJ1-2, with D perhaps TRBD1 (5 bases). Germline values: CDR1 MGHDK, CDR2 SYGVNS. The CDR3 contains 12 residues. The V and J ends lost 4 bases and 6 bases respectively, with 9 bases between them. The CDR3 loop is CASSGRVNGYTF. CDR3 bases: TGTGCCAGCAGTGGCAGGGTGAATGGCTACACCTTC.

A remark on this clonotype: The junction shows a germline mismatch at one end, possibly a read error. The genes are TRBV19 and TRBJ2-2; 10 bases map to TRBD2. Germline loops: CDR1 LNHDA, CDR2 SQIVND (reference sequence). CDR3 length equals 12 residues. The CDR3 protein is CASSITSGVLFF. In nucleotides, the CDR3 is TGTGCCAGTAGTATCACTAGCGGGGTGCTGTTTTTT.

This clonotype was seen ten or more times. The chain joins TRBV5-6 to TRBJ1-4, with D hard to call. Looked up from germline, CDR1 is SGHDT and CDR2 is YYEEEE. The CDR3 is made up of 14 amino acids. V lost 1 base to trimming and J lost 7 bases, with 11 bases between them. DNA for the CDR3: TGTGCCAGCAGCTTGCGGGGATTCATTGAAAAACTGTTTTTT. Translating gives CASSLRGFIEKLFF. Variable domain in full (rest from reference TRBV5-6 and TRBJ1-4): DAGVTQSPTHLIKTRGQQVTLRCSPKSGHDTVSWYQQALGQGPQFIFQYYEEEERQRGNFPDRFSGHQFPNYSSELNVNALLLGDSALYLCASSLRGFIEKLFFGSGTQLSVL.

This clonotype was seen ten or more times. J is TRBJ1-3 and V is TRBV20-1; TRBD1 matches at 9 bases. Germline-derived CDR1 and CDR2 are DFQATT and SNEGSKA (reference sequence). The CDR3 covers 15 residues. V shed 4 bases and J 5 bases; nucleotides not matched to a gene: 9. The CDR3 loop is CSATEYGTGRNTIYF. CDR3 DNA: TGCAGTGCTACAGAATACGGGACAGGGAGAAACACCATATATTTT.